The entry that follows covers one T cell receptor beta chain sequence. Its antigen is as yet unknown. The sample carries other DNA sequences with the same CDR3. The data are from a study of shared clonotypes between healthy human individuals. Overall study findings and caveats: Memory subsets generally showed smaller estimated richness than naive subsets did.

Cells designated naive CD8 were CD45RO-negative and were positively selected for CCR7, with terminally differentiated effector memory CD45RA+ cells excluded. Participating donors were healthy, HIV-negative adults free of recent acute infections or vaccinations. Methods used by the authors: Junction-only immunoSEQ data arrived without quality scores, meaning filtering differed. Some clones are missing from TCRdb's copy, which holds only in-frame ones; the method was immunoSEQ multiplex PCR. V, J and clone size were drawn from that table, and D and trimming were deduced from the DNA. The sample holds roughly 2.1 million clones, around 93% seen once. The V end lost 0 bases, the J end lost 4 bases, and 8 bases lay between the germline ends. This CDR3 is built from 13 residues. Germline-derived CDR1 and CDR2 are SGHNT and YYREEE (reference sequence).

The TCR originated in a man aged 18 to 29 in good health. Some clones in this sample may be carry-over from other donors' samples. V and J are TRBV5-4 and TRBJ2-7; no definite D call. The sequencing input was naive CD8+ T cells from PBMCs. The CDR3 spells CASSLGDAYEQYF. CDR3 nucleotides: TGTGCCAGCAGCTTGGGGGATGCGTACGAGCAGTACTTC.